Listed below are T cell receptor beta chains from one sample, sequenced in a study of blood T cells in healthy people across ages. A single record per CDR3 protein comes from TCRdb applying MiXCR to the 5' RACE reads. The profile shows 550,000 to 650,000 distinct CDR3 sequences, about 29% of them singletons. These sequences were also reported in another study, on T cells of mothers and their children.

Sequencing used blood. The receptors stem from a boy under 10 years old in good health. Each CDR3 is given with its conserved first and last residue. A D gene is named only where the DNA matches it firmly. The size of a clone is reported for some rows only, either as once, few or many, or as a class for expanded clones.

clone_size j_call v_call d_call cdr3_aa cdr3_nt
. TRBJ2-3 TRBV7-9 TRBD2 CASSLDLGGAFSTDTQYF TGTGCCAGCAGCTTGGACCTCGGGGGGGCTTTTAGCACAGATACGCAGTATTTT
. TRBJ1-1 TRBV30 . CAWNRPGNTEAFF TGTGCCTGGAATCGGCCGGGGAACACTGAAGCTTTCTTT
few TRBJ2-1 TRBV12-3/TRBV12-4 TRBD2 CASSFNGLAGPPYNEQFF TGTGCCAGCAGTTTCAATGGGCTAGCGGGCCCCCCCTACAATGAGCAGTTCTTC
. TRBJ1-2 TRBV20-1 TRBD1 CSARPQGATGYTF TGCAGTGCTAGACCCCAGGGGGCTACTGGCTACACCTTC
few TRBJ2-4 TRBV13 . CASSLGRGDKNIQYF TGTGCCAGCAGCTTAGGGCGGGGAGACAAAAACATTCAGTACTTC
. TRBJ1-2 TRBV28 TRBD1 CASSLLDPRGAYGYTF TGTGCCAGCAGTTTACTGGACCCCAGGGGGGCCTATGGCTACACCTTC
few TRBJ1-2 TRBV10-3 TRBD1 CAISGDRTYGYTF TGTGCCATCAGTGGGGACAGGACTTATGGCTACACCTTC
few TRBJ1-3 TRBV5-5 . CASSLEASGNTIYF TGTGCCAGCAGCTTGGAAGCCTCTGGAAACACCATATATTTT
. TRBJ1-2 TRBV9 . CASSVGVSGYTF TGTGCCAGCAGCGTAGGTGTATCCGGCTACACCTTC
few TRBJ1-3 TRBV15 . CATSRDLGVGNTIYF TGTGCCACCAGCAGAGATCTGGGGGTCGGAAACACCATATATTTT
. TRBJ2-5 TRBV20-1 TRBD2 CSARGLALETQYF TGCAGTGCTAGGGGACTAGCATTGGAGACCCAGTACTTC
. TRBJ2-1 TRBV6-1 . CASSEYQGNEQFF TGTGCCAGCAGTGAATATCAGGGGAATGAGCAGTTCTTC
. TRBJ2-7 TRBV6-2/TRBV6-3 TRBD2 CASRYSTSGSHEQYF TGTGCCAGCAGGTACTCGACTAGCGGGAGCCACGAGCAGTACTTC
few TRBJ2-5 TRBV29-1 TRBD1 CSAGDREETQYF TGCAGCGCCGGGGACAGGGAAGAGACCCAGTACTTC
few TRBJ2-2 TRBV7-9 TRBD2 CASRPSGRSTGELFF TGTGCCAGCAGACCTAGCGGGAGGAGCACCGGGGAGCTGTTTTTT
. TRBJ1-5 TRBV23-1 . CASSQSRGSWCNQPQHF TGCGCCAGCAGTCAATCGAGAGGTTCTTGGTGCAATCAGCCCCAGCATTTT
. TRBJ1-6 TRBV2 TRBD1 CASRPDRGVAYNSPLHF TGTGCCAGCAGGCCGGACAGGGGGGTTGCCTATAATTCACCCCTCCACTTT
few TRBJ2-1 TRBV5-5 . CASSLVGGSTYNEQFF TGTGCCAGCAGCTTGGTTGGTGGCTCCACCTACAATGAGCAGTTCTTC
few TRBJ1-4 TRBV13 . CASSLMFSGTTNEKLFF TGTGCCAGCAGCTTGATGTTTTCCGGGACAACTAATGAAAAACTGTTTTTT
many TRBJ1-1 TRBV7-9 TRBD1 CASSRLRDSEAFF TGTGCCAGCAGCCGCCTCCGGGACAGCGAAGCTTTCTTT
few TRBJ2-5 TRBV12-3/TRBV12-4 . CASSLSAAYRETQYF TGTGCCAGCAGTTTATCAGCGGCCTATAGGGAGACCCAGTACTTC
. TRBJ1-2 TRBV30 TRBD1 CAWTGGAYGYTF TGTGCCTGGACAGGGGGCGCGTATGGCTACACCTTC
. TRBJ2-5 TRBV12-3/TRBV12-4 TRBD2 CASSFRTSGRRMETQYF TGTGCCAGCAGTTTTCGGACTAGCGGGAGGAGGATGGAGACCCAGTACTTC
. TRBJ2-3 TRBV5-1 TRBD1 CASSLAGTVSTDTQYF TGCGCCAGCAGCTTGGCCGGGACAGTCAGCACAGATACGCAGTATTTT
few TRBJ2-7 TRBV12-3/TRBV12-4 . CASSFAPGAPYEQYF TGTGCCAGCAGTTTCGCCCCAGGGGCCCCTTACGAGCAGTACTTC
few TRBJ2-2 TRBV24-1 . CATSSTGELFF TGTGCCACCAGCAGCACCGGGGAGCTGTTTTTT
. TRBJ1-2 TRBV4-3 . CASSQVTGGIDGYTF TGCGCCAGCAGCCAAGTAACGGGGGGCATTGATGGCTACACCTTC
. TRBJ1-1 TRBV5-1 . CASSLEVDGTEAFF TGCGCCAGCAGCTTGGAGGTTGACGGAACTGAAGCTTTCTTT
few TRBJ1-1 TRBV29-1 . CSVVAAGRGYTEAFF TGCAGCGTTGTAGCGGCAGGGCGTGGGTACACTGAAGCTTTCTTT
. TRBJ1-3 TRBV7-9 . CASSPGGRSSGNTIYF TGTGCCAGCAGCCCCGGGGGTAGGAGCTCTGGAAACACCATATATTTT
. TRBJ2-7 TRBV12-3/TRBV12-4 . CASSFEDWRYEQYF TGTGCCAGCAGTTTCGAGGACTGGCGCTACGAGCAGTACTTC
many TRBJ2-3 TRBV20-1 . CSARGGKRTSTDTQYF TGCAGTGCTAGAGGCGGTAAGCGAACTAGCACAGATACGCAGTATTTT
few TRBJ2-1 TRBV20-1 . CSARVRTSYNEQFF TGCAGTGCTAGAGTCCGGACCTCCTACAATGAGCAGTTCTTC
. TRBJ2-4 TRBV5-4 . CASSLTNRESIQYF TGTGCCAGCAGCCTGACCAACAGGGAAAGCATTCAGTACTTC
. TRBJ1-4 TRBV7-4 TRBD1 CASSTGQGIAHNVEKLFF TGTGCCAGCAGCACCGGACAGGGGATAGCCCATAATGTGGAAAAACTGTTTTTT
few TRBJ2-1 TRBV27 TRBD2 CASSHTGTSGSFYNEQFF TGTGCCAGCAGTCATACCGGGACTAGCGGGAGTTTTTACAATGAGCAGTTCTTC
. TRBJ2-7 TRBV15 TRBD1 CATSRVRAQGWFHEQYF TGTGCCACCAGCAGAGTCCGGGCACAGGGGTGGTTCCACGAGCAGTACTTC
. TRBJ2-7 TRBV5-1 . CASSLVGSDEQYF TGCGCCAGCAGCTTGGTAGGATCGGACGAGCAGTACTTC
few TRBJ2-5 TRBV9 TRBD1 CASSRTGGQTQYF TGTGCCAGCAGTCGGACAGGGGGGCAGACCCAGTACTTC
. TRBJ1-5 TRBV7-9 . CASSLAGRGKDQPQHF TGTGCCAGCAGCTTAGCGGGCAGGGGAAAGGATCAGCCCCAGCATTTT
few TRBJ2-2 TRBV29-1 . CSVVLGSGELFF TGCAGCGTTGTTTTGGGGTCCGGGGAGCTGTTTTTT
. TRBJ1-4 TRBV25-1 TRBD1 CASQDRPNEKLFF TGTGCCAGCCAGGACAGGCCTAATGAAAAACTGTTTTTT
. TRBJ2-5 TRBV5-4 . CAGGVYHQETQYF TGTGCCGGCGGGGTGTACCACCAAGAGACCCAGTACTTC
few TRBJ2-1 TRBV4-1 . CASSPRRKGAYNEQFF TGCGCCAGCAGCCCCCGACGTAAAGGGGCCTACAATGAGCAGTTCTTC
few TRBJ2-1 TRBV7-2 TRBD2 CASSLVSRSGGSLSYNEQFF TGTGCCAGCAGCTTAGTCTCCAGGAGCGGGGGTTCCCTCTCCTACAATGAGCAGTTCTTC
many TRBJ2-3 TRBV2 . CASSESGDTQYF TGTGCCAGCAGTGAATCGGGGGATACGCAGTATTTT
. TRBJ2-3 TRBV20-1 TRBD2 CSASNRREGPGTDTQYF TGCAGTGCTAGTAATAGGCGGGAGGGCCCCGGCACAGATACGCAGTATTTT
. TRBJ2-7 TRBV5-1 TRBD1 CASSPGQRLGEQYF TGCGCCAGCAGCCCGGGACAGCGACTTGGCGAGCAGTACTTC
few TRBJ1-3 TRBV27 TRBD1 CASSLDRNSGNTIYF TGTGCCAGCAGTTTGGACAGGAACTCTGGAAACACCATATATTTT
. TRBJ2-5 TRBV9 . CASSQSAGGTQYF TGTGCCAGCAGCCAGTCCGCCGGGGGGACCCAGTACTTC
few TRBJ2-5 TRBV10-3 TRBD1 CAISRTDRMGETQYF TGTGCCATCAGCCGAACGGACAGGATGGGAGAGACCCAGTACTTC
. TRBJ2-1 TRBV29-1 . CSVRDGYFSSNEQFF TGCAGCGTTCGGGACGGATACTTTTCGAGCAATGAGCAGTTCTTC